This T cell receptor (beta chain) was sequenced in a study of CD8 T cells in ankylosing spondylitis. Study-level points and caveats: Characteristic, it appeared, of ankylosing spondylitis blood was a TCR beta motif of fewer than 10 highly homologous variants.

This clonotype was recorded many times. Its antigen is not known. Quantitative 5'-RACE with molecular barcodes was used to make the TCR beta libraries. TCRdb re-called the 5' RACE reads with MiXCR, one entry per CDR3 protein. The table shows about 190,000 distinct CDR3 sequences, with approximately 12% occurring only once. V lost 0 bases and J 8 bases, leaving 14 bases between the germline ends. The germline CDR1 and CDR2 sequences are LGHNA and YSLEER. The CDR3 totals 15 residues. V and J are TRBV4-3 and TRBJ2-1; D uncertain. The clonotype comes from a female donor with ankylosing spondylitis or in good health (not recorded which). Source material: blood, either unsorted or a sorted T cell fraction (not recorded which). This CDR3 reads CASSQDSFLRDEQFF. CDR3 bases: TGCGCCAGCAGCCAAGATAGTTTCTTACGGGATGAGCAGTTCTTC.